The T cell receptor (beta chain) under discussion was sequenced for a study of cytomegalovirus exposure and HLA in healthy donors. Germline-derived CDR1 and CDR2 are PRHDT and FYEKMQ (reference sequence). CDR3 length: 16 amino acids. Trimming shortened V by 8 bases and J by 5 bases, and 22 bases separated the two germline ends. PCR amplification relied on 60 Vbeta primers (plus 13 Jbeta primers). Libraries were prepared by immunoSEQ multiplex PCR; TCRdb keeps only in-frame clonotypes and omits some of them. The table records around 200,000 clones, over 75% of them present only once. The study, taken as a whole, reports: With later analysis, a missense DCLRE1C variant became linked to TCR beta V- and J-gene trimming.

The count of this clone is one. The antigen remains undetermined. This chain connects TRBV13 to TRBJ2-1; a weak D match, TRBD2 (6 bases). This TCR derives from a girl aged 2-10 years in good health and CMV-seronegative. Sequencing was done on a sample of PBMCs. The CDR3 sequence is CASLTASGLLNNEQFF. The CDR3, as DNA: TGTGCCAGCCTCACGGCGTCGGGACTCCTTAACAATGAGCAGTTCTTC.